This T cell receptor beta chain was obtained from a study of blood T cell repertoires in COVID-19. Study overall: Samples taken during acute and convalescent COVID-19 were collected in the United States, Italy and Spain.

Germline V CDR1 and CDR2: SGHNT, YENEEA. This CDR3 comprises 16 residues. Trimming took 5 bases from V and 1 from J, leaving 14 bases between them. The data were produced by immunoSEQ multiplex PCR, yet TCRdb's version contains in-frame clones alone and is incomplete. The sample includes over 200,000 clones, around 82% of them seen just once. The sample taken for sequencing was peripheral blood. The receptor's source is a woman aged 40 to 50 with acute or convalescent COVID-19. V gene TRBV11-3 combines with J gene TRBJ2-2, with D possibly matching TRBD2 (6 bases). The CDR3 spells CASSDPGLRNTGELFF. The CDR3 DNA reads TGTGCCAGCAGCGATCCGGGACTGAGGAACACCGGGGAGCTGTTTTTT.